This TCR beta chain stems from a study of cytomegalovirus exposure and HLA in healthy donors. Nominally healthy donors were sampled, though unrecorded immune exposures were likely. The CDR3 has 16 amino acids. CDR1 and CDR2 (germline): LNHDA, SQIVND (reference sequence). The J segment lost 9 bases and the V segment lost 8 bases, leaving 12 bases of the junction unmatched. Primers included in the PCR were 60 Vbeta and 13 Jbeta primers. This table comes from immunoSEQ multiplex PCR, and its TCRdb copy is limited to in-frame clones, with some not included. This sample's clone table lists 160,000 or so clones. General observations from the study: Later work showed greater clonal expansion in HLA-associated TCR beta chains than in equally common others.

Comments on this clone: What it recognizes is unknown.

Source material: PBMCs. The sequence was obtained from a man aged 30-40 years in good health and CMV-seronegative. The V call is TRBV19, the J call TRBJ2-1, with 14 bases matching TRBD2. The CDR3 here is CASADQGTSGRFEQFF. As DNA, the CDR3 is TGTGCCAGTGCCGACCAGGGGACTAGCGGGAGATTTGAGCAGTTCTTC.